This is a list of T cell receptor beta chains from one sample in a study of blood T cell repertoires in COVID-19. Method: immunoSEQ multiplex PCR; TCRdb's copy keeps in-frame clones and lacks some. The sample carries around 260,000 clones, 80% to 90% recorded once. The sample comprised peripheral blood. These receptors came from a woman in her fifties or sixties who had recovered from COVID-19. The CDR3 runs from the conserved cysteine through the conserved F or W. Each record gives: CDR3 protein, CDR3 DNA, D gene, CDR3 length, J gene, V gene, clone size. The D gene is left open where the match is weak. Clone size appears in some rows only: once, few, many, or a class for an expanded clone.

CASSLSGTQLSYEQYF	TGCGCCAGCAGCTTATCCGGGACTCAACTCTCCTACGAGCAGTACTTC	-	16	TRBJ2-7	TRBV5-1	-
CASSETSGRAHITGEFF	TGTGCCAGCAGCGAGACTAGCGGGAGGGCCCATATTACTGGGGAGTTCTTC	TRBD2	17	TRBJ2-1	TRBV5-8	-
CASSFPLPGLGPEQPQHF	TGTGCCAGCAGCTTCCCTCTCCCGGGACTGGGTCCCGAACAGCCCCAGCATTTT	-	18	TRBJ1-5	TRBV13	-
CASSLRGQFEAFF	TGTGCCAGCAGCTTACGGGGACAGTTTGAAGCTTTCTTT	TRBD1	13	TRBJ1-1	TRBV5-6	-
CASSLDRGNTGELFF	TGCGCCAGCAGCTTGGACAGGGGGAACACCGGGGAGCTGTTTTTT	TRBD1	15	TRBJ2-2	TRBV5-1	-
CASSLVDSMNTEAFF	TGTGCCAGCAGCTTAGTAGACAGCATGAACACTGAAGCTTTCTTT	-	15	TRBJ1-1	TRBV7-9	-
CASSQRGYTGGGTDTQYF	TGCGCCAGCAGCCAAAGGGGTTATACAGGGGGCGGCACAGATACGCAGTATTTT	TRBD1	18	TRBJ2-3	TRBV4-3	-
CASSLQLAGGPGELFF	TGTGCCAGCAGTTTACAACTAGCGGGGGGGCCCGGGGAGCTGTTTTTT	TRBD2	16	TRBJ2-2	TRBV6-5	-
CASSLSLAGEETQYF	TGTGCCAGCAGCTTAAGCCTAGCGGGGGAAGAGACCCAGTACTTC	TRBD2	15	TRBJ2-5	TRBV7-9	-
CASSQGGTSGIYEQYF	TGTGCCAGCAGTCAAGGGGGGACTAGCGGGATCTACGAGCAGTACTTC	TRBD2	16	TRBJ2-7	TRBV28	-
CASSGRGAYEQYF	TGTGCCAGCAGCGGGCGGGGGGCATACGAGCAGTACTTC	TRBD2	13	TRBJ2-7	TRBV3-1/TRBV3-2	-
CATRGGVIRNGYTF	TGTGCCACCCGGGGGGGCGTTATCCGTAATGGCTACACCTTC	-	14	TRBJ1-2	TRBV10-3	-
CASSPTSGRTHEQYF	TGCGCCAGCAGTCCGACTAGCGGGAGGACCCACGAGCAGTACTTC	TRBD2	15	TRBJ2-7	TRBV4-3	-
CASSVEGLNEKLFF	TGTGCCAGCAGCGTAGAGGGACTCAATGAAAAACTGTTTTTT	-	14	TRBJ1-4	TRBV9	-
CASSPGLGLRTQYF	TGTGCCAGCAGCCCGGGACTAGGTCTCCGGACCCAGTACTTC	TRBD2	14	TRBJ2-5	TRBV14	-
CASSSTVYEQYF	TGTGCCAGCAGTTCCACGGTATACGAGCAGTACTTC	-	12	TRBJ2-7	TRBV28	-
CASSSPGTVLEQYF	TGTGCCAGCAGCTCTCCCGGGACAGTACTCGAGCAGTACTTC	TRBD1	14	TRBJ2-7	TRBV7-2	-
CASSLSLAGRNQPQHF	TGTGCCAGCAGCTTGAGTCTGGCAGGGCGCAATCAGCCCCAGCATTTT	-	16	TRBJ1-5	TRBV5-6	-
CATSVGQGPSTDTQYF	TGTGCCACCAGTGTCGGACAGGGGCCCTCCACAGATACGCAGTATTTT	TRBD1	16	TRBJ2-3	TRBV24-1	-
CASSSGTGGSEQFF	TGCGCCAGCAGCTCCGGGACAGGGGGCAGTGAGCAGTTCTTC	TRBD1	14	TRBJ2-1	TRBV5-1	-
CATSDRQGRRNEQYF	TGTGCCACCAGTGATAGGCAGGGAAGACGAAACGAGCAGTACTTC	-	15	TRBJ2-7	TRBV24-1	-
CASSPQGNTEAFF	TGTGCCAGCAGCCCACAGGGGAACACTGAAGCTTTCTTT	-	13	TRBJ1-1	TRBV7-9	-
CASSLLAEETQYF	TGTGCCAGCAGCTTACTGGCAGAAGAGACCCAGTACTTC	-	13	TRBJ2-5	TRBV7-2	-
CAWSKGNSSPLHF	TGTGCCTGGAGTAAGGGGAATAGCTCACCCCTCCACTTT	-	13	TRBJ1-6	TRBV30	-
CASSLLARETQYF	TGTGCCAGCAGCTTGCTAGCTCGTGAGACCCAGTACTTC	-	13	TRBJ2-5	TRBV5-6	-
CASTGRGGDTETQYF	TGTGCCAGCACCGGGAGGGGAGGAGATACAGAGACCCAGTACTTC	TRBD2	15	TRBJ2-5	TRBV27	-
CASTIVEETQYF	TGTGCCAGCACGATAGTCGAAGAGACCCAGTACTTC	-	12	TRBJ2-5	TRBV7-9	-
CASSLVQGVGYGYTF	TGCGCCAGCAGCTTGGTACAGGGGGTCGGCTATGGCTACACCTTC	TRBD1	15	TRBJ1-2	TRBV5-1	-
CAISESTGSGGEQFF	TGTGCCATCAGTGAGTCGACGGGTTCGGGTGGTGAGCAGTTCTTC	-	15	TRBJ2-1	TRBV10-3	-
CASSLTGDTEAFF	TGTGCCAGCAGTTTAACGGGGGACACTGAAGCTTTCTTT	-	13	TRBJ1-1	TRBV28	-
CASGQVFSGNTIYF	TGTGCCAGCGGACAGGTATTTTCTGGAAACACCATATATTTT	TRBD1	14	TRBJ1-3	TRBV6-5	-
CASSKLPGGEPQHF	TGTGCCAGCAGCAAATTGCCGGGGGGGGAGCCCCAGCATTTT	-	14	TRBJ1-5	TRBV21-1	many
CASSPGNSGGVNEQFF	TGCGCCAGCAGCCCCGGTAATAGCGGGGGGGTCAATGAGCAGTTCTTC	TRBD2	16	TRBJ2-1	TRBV5-1	-
CASSEGLNTGELFF	TGTGCCAGCAGTGAGGGCTTGAACACCGGGGAGCTGTTTTTT	-	14	TRBJ2-2	TRBV6-4	-
CASSPGQGHQPQHF	TGTGCCAGTAGTCCGGGACAGGGTCATCAGCCCCAGCATTTT	TRBD1	14	TRBJ1-5	TRBV19	-
CASSQDRGYGYTF	TGTGCCAGCAGCCAGGACCGCGGGTATGGCTACACCTTC	-	13	TRBJ1-2	TRBV3-1/TRBV3-2	-
CASSGGQGTYQPQHF	TGTGCCAGCAGTGGGGGACAGGGCACTTATCAGCCCCAGCATTTT	TRBD1	15	TRBJ1-5	TRBV2	-
CASSEGVRETQYF	TGTGCCAGCAGTGAAGGGGTGAGGGAGACCCAGTACTTC	-	13	TRBJ2-5	TRBV6-1	-
CASSVSGTGGADEQYF	TGTGCCAGCAGCGTCTCCGGGACAGGGGGCGCGGACGAGCAGTACTTC	TRBD1	16	TRBJ2-7	TRBV9	few
CASTRGASNTGELFF	TGCGCCAGCACCCGGGGGGCCTCGAACACCGGGGAGCTGTTTTTT	-	15	TRBJ2-2	TRBV5-1	-
CASSFRDSLEQTQYF	TGTGCCAGCAGCTTCCGGGACTCCCTTGAACAGACCCAGTACTTC	-	15	TRBJ2-5	TRBV7-2	-
CASMFGGTTNEKLFF	TGTGCCAGCATGTTTGGCGGTACAACTAATGAAAAACTGTTTTTT	-	15	TRBJ1-4	TRBV27	few
CASSLTSKDTQYF	TGCGCCAGCAGCTTGACTAGCAAAGATACGCAGTATTTT	-	13	TRBJ2-3	TRBV5-1	-
CASRSYRGSYEQYF	TGTGCCAGCAGATCTTACAGGGGCTCCTACGAGCAGTACTTC	TRBD1	14	TRBJ2-7	TRBV3-1/TRBV3-2	-
CASSSTGTTNEKLFF	TGTGCCAGCAGTTCGACAGGGACAACTAATGAAAAACTGTTTTTT	TRBD1	15	TRBJ1-4	TRBV6-5	-
CASSLSGLNNEQFF	TGTGCCAGCAGCTTATCAGGGCTAAACAATGAGCAGTTCTTC	-	14	TRBJ2-1	TRBV11-3	medium-sized
CASSSFGQAYSNQPQHF	TGTGCCAGCAGCTCATTTGGACAGGCTTATAGCAATCAGCCCCAGCATTTT	TRBD1	17	TRBJ1-5	TRBV7-2	-
CASSLDSGIAAQETQYF	TGTGCCAGCAGCTTAGATTCGGGAATAGCTGCCCAAGAGACCCAGTACTTC	-	17	TRBJ2-5	TRBV11-2	-
CASSSAGVGHYEQYF	TGTGCCAGCAGTTCGGCGGGAGTCGGGCACTACGAGCAGTACTTC	TRBD2	15	TRBJ2-7	TRBV6-2/TRBV6-3	-
CASRKGGTEAFF	TGTGCCAGCAGAAAAGGGGGCACTGAAGCTTTCTTT	-	12	TRBJ1-1	TRBV6-5	-
CASSLGASTDTQYF	TGTGCCAGCAGCTTGGGGGCTAGCACAGATACGCAGTATTTT	-	14	TRBJ2-3	TRBV7-3	-